A single sample is the source of the 16 T cell receptor beta chains below, sequenced in a study of cytomegalovirus exposure and HLA in healthy donors. The assay was immunoSEQ multiplex PCR, and TCRdb's table has in-frame clones only and misses some. Of 260,000 or so clones in the sample, more than 75% were seen once. The sample taken for sequencing was PBMCs. The receptors here all came from a man aged 18 to 29 in good health and CMV-seronegative.

The chain recombines TRBV15 with TRBJ2-1; a possible D gene is TRBD1 (7 bases). Trimming took off 1 base at V and 4 bases at J, with 11 bases between the two ends. Germline V gene data show CDR1 as LNHNV and CDR2 as YYDKDF (reference sequence). The CDR3 contains 15 residues. In DNA form, the CDR3 reads TGTGCCACCAGCAGAGGCCAGGGGGGATACAATGAGCAGTTCTTC. Its translation is CATSRGQGGYNEQFF.

This chain connects TRBV29-1 to TRBJ2-2; 11 bases are shared with TRBD2. Germline V CDR1 and CDR2: SQVTM, ANQGSEA. J was trimmed by 7 bases and V by 7 bases; bases with no gene match: 8. CDR3 length: 14 residues. CDR3 sequence: CSGTGLAESGELFF. The CDR3 region has the DNA TGCAGCGGTACGGGACTAGCGGAGAGCGGGGAGCTGTTTTTT.

This chain uses TRBV30 with TRBJ2-7; tentatively, D is TRBD2 (5 bases). Between the trimmed V and J ends, which lost 2 bases and 5 bases, there was a span of 7 bases. Germline-derived CDR1 and CDR2 are GTSNPN and SVGIG (reference sequence). The CDR3 totals 11 residues. CDR3 amino acids: CAWSKRDEQYF. The CDR3 DNA is TGTGCCTGGAGTAAGAGGGACGAGCAGTACTTC.

The rearrangement links TRBV5-4 to TRBJ2-7, with 7 bases aligning to TRBD2. Germline V gene sequence: CDR1 SGHNT, CDR2 YYREEE (reference sequence). This CDR3 has 15 amino acids. V gave up 4 bases and J gave up 3 bases; unmatched junction bases: 10. The CDR3 nucleotides read TGTGCCAGCAGCCCACTAAGCGGGGCCAACTACGAGCAGTACTTC. Encoded protein: CASSPLSGANYEQYF.

The chain links TRBV7-3 to TRBJ1-1, with unresolved D. There are 13 residues in the CDR3. Trimming pared 4 bases from V and 2 bases from J, leaving 8 bases between. Germline-derived CDR1 and CDR2 are SGHTA and FQGTGA. DNA for the CDR3: TGTGCCAGCAGCTCTACTCAAAACACTGAAGCTTTCTTT. Amino acids: CASSSTQNTEAFF.

This chain links TRBV28 with TRBJ2-3, with 7 nucleotides matching TRBD2. The J segment lost 1 base and the V segment lost 8 bases, leaving 3 bases of the junction unmatched. CDR3 length: 13 residues. CDR1 and CDR2 from the germline V gene are MDHEN and SYDVKM. CDR3 in amino acids: CASGAGGTDTQYF. The CDR3 DNA sequence: TGTGCCAGCGGGGCGGGGGGCACAGATACGCAGTATTTT.

The rearrangement links TRBV4-3 to TRBJ1-2, with TRBD1 matching 7 bases. V was clipped by 3 bases and J by 7 bases; unmatched bases: 5. The germline V gene has CDR1 LGHNA and CDR2 YSLEER. The CDR3 sequence is 13 residues long. As DNA, the CDR3 is TGCGCCAGCAGCCACAGGGGACAGTTTGGCTACACCTTC. Its protein product is CASSHRGQFGYTF.

V and J are TRBV4-2 and TRBJ2-7; D is undetermined. CDR3 length equals 16 residues. Looked up from germline, CDR1 is LGHNA and CDR2 is YNFKEQ. The V and J ends lost 2 bases and 4 bases respectively, with 18 bases between them. CDR3: CASSQTSGASRYEQYF. The CDR3 DNA sequence: TGTGCCAGCAGCCAAACTTCCGGAGCATCTCGATACGAGCAGTACTTC.

The chain recombines TRBV18 with TRBJ2-7; TRBD2 might be the D (6 bases). CDR1 is KGHSH and CDR2 is LQKENI in the germline V gene. This CDR3 spans 17 amino acids. Trimming removed 2 bases at V and 0 bases at J, with 17 bases between. The CDR3 loop is CASSPRTGGISSYEQYF. The DNA for the CDR3 is TGTGCCAGCTCACCAAGAACCGGCGGGATAAGCTCCTACGAGCAGTACTTC.

This chain links TRBV27 with TRBJ1-6; 8 nucleotides line up with TRBD1. The CDR3 totals 15 residues. The germline V gene encodes CDR1 MNHEY and CDR2 SMNVEV (reference sequence). V trimming: 4 bases; J trimming: 8 bases; junction bases outside the gene matches: 7. For the CDR3, the DNA is TGTGCCAGCAGTTCCCTGACAGGGGCTTATTCACCCCTCCACTTT. It yields the protein CASSSLTGAYSPLHF.

V is TRBV6-5 and J is TRBJ1-2, with D maybe TRBD1 (6 bases). The germline V and J ends were trimmed by 5 bases and 6 bases, with 16 bases remaining between them. In germline, CDR1 is MNHEY, CDR2 SVGAGI. There are 14 residues in the CDR3. CDR3 loop: CASSGQPGLDGYTF. The CDR3 DNA reads TGTGCCAGCAGTGGACAGCCAGGGCTTGATGGCTACACCTTC.

The J gene is TRBJ1-6, the V gene TRBV9, with a possible D match to TRBD1 (5 bases). Germline assignment: CDR1 SGDLS and CDR2 YYNGEE. CDR3 length: 14 amino acids. V was cut by 0 bases and J by 5 bases, with 6 bases left in between. CDR3 bases: TGTGCCAGCAGCGTAGGGGGGGATAATTCACCCCTCCACTTT. Translated, it gives CASSVGGDNSPLHF.

This rearrangement joins TRBV5-1 to TRBJ2-7; D might be TRBD1 (6 bases). This CDR3 has 14 amino acids. V dropped 2 bases and J dropped 5 bases, with 14 bases sitting between them. Germline values: CDR1 SGHRS, CDR2 YFSETQ. CDR3 protein: CASSFLGGDHEQYF. CDR3 DNA: TGCGCCAGCAGCTTTCTAGGGGGAGACCACGAGCAGTACTTC.

This chain connects TRBV28 to TRBJ1-5; unclear D gene. The CDR3 extends over 13 amino acids. Germline V gives CDR1 MDHEN, CDR2 SYDVKM. With 4 bases removed from V and 9 bases from J, the gap between germline ends came to 13 bases. CDR3: CASSSRVAMPQHF. The CDR3 region has the DNA TGTGCCAGCAGTTCACGGGTAGCCATGCCCCAGCATTTT.

Concerning this clone: This CDR3 is also generated by other DNA sequences in the sample. The chain joins TRBV27 to TRBJ2-7; 9 nucleotides match TRBD1. CDR3 length equals 14 residues. Trimming at V came to 6 bases and at J to 3 bases, leaving 6 bases not matched to a gene. CDR1 is MNHEY and CDR2 is SMNVEV in the germline V gene (reference sequence). In nucleotides, the CDR3 is TGTGCCAGCAGCAGGACAGGGGCCTTCTACGAGCAGTACTTC. This codes for CASSRTGAFYEQYF.

The CDR3 DNA follows: TGTGCCAGCTCACCCGAGACAGATACGCAGTATTTT. Amino acids: CASSPETDTQYF. V usage is TRBV18 and J usage is TRBJ2-3; D is uncertain. Trimming removed 3 bases from V and 3 bases from J, with 4 bases in between. Germline loops: CDR1 KGHSH, CDR2 LQKENI. The CDR3 spans 12 residues.